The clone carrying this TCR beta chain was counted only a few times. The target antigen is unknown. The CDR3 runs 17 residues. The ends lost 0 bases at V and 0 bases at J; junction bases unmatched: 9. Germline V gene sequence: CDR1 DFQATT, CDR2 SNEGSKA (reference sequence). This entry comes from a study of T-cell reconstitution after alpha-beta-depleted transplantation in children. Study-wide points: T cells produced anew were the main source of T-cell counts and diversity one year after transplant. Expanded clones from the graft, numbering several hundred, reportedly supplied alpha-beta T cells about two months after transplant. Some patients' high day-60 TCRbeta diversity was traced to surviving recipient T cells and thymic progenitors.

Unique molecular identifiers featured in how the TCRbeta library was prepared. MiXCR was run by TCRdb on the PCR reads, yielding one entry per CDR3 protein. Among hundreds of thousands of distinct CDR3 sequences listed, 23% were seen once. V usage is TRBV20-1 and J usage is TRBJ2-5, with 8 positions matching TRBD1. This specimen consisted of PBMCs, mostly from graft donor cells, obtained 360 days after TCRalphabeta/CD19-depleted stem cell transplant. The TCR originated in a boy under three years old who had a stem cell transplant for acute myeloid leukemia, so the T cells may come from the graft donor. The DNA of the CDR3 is TGCAGTGCTAGAGATTCCCCGGACAGGGTGTACCAAGAGACCCAGTACTTC. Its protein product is CSARDSPDRVYQETQYF.